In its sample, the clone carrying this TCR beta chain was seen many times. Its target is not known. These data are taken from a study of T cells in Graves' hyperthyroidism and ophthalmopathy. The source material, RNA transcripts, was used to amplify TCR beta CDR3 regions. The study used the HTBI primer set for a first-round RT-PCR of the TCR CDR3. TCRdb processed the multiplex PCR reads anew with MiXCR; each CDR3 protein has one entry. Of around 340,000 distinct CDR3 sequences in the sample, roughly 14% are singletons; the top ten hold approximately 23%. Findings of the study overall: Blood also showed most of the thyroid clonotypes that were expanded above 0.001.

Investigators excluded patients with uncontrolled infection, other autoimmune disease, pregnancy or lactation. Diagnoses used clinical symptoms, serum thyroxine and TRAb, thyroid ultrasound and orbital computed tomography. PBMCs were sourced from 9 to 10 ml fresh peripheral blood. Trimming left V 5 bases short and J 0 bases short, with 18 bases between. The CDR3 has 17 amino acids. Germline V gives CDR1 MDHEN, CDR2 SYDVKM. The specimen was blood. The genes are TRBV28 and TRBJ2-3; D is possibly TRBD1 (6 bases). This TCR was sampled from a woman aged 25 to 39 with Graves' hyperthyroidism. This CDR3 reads CASSPPGHRGSTDTQYF. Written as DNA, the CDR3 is TGTGCCAGCAGTCCCCCGGGACACCGGGGAAGCACAGATACGCAGTATTTT.